Sequencing of this T cell receptor beta chain was carried out in a study of blood T cell repertoires in COVID-19. The wider study: There were acute and convalescent COVID-19 samples, and they came from the United States, Italy and Spain.

Per the original data handling: From reference gene primer amplification, estimates of nucleated cell counts were derived. The data were produced by immunoSEQ multiplex PCR, yet TCRdb's version contains in-frame clones alone and is incomplete. The V and J calls and clone size come from that table; D and trimming were worked out from the DNA. The table records some 190,000 clones, 75% to 90% of them present only once. The sequence was collected from a man aged 25-45 years with acute or convalescent COVID-19. Sequenced sample: peripheral blood.

This CDR3 is CASSYNLATDTQYF. The CDR3 DNA reads as TGTGCCAGCAGTTACAACCTAGCGACAGATACGCAGTATTTT. This chain joins TRBV6-2 or TRBV6-3 and TRBJ2-3, with a weak D call TRBD2 (6 bases). Germline CDR1 reads MNHEY; CDR2 reads SVGEGT. V was clipped by 2 bases and J by 3 bases, with 9 bases between them. CDR3 size: 14 residues.